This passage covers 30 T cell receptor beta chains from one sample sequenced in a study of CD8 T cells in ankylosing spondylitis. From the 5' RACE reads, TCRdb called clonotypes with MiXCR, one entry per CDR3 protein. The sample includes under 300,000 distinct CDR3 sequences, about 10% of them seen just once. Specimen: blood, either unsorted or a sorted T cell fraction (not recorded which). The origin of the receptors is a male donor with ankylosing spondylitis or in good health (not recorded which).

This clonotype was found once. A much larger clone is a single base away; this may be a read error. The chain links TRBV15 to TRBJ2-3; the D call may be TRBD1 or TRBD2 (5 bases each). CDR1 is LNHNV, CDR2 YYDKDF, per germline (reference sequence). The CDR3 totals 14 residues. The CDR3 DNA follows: TGTGCCACCAGCTGGGGGTCGACCACAGGTACGCAGTATTTT. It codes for CATSWGSTTGTQYF.

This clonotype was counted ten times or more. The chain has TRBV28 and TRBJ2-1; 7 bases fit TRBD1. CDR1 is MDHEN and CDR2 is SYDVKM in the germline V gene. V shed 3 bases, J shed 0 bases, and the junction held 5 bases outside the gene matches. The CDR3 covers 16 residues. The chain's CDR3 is CASSFPGTVSYNEQFF. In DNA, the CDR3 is TGTGCCAGCAGTTTCCCCGGGACAGTCTCCTACAATGAGCAGTTCTTC.

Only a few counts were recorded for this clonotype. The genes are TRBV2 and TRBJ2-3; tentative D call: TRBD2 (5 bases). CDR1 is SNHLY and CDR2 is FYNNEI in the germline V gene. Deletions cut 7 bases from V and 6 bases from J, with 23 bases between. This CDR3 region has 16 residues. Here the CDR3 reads CASNWVLGLIEDTQYF. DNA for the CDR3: TGTGCCAGCAACTGGGTACTCGGACTTATCGAGGATACGCAGTATTTT.

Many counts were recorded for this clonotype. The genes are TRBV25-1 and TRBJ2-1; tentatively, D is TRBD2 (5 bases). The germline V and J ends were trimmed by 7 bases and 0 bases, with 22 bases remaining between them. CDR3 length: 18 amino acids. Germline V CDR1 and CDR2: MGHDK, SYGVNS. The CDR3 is CASIFRRTAYFSYNEQFF. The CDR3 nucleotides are TGTGCCAGCATCTTTCGGAGGACGGCTTACTTCTCCTACAATGAGCAGTTCTTC.

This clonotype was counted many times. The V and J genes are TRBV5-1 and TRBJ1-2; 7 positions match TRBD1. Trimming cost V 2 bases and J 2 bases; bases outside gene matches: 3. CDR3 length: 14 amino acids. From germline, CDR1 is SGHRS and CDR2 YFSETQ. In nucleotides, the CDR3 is TGCGCCAGCAGCTTCCGGGACAGAAACTATGGCTACACCTTC. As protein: CASSFRDRNYGYTF.

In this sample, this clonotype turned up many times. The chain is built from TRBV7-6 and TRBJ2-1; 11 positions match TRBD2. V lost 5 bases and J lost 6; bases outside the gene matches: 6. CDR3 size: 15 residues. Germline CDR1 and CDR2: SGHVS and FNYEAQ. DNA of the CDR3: TGTGCCAGCAGCGCCGGACTAGCGGGTCTCAATGAGCAGTTCTTC. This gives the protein CASSAGLAGLNEQFF. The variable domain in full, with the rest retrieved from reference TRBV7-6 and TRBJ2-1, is GAGVSQSPRYKVTKRGQDVALRCDPISGHVSLYWYRQALGQGPEFLTYFNYEAQQDKSGLPNDRFSAERPEGSISTLTIQRTEQRDSAMYRCASSAGLAGLNEQFFGPGTRLTVL.

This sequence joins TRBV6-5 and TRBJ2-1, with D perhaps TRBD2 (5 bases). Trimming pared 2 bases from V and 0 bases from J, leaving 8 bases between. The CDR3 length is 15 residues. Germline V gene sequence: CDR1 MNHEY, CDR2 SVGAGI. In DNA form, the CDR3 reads TGTGCCAGCAGTTACGGACTGAGCTCCTACAATGAGCAGTTCTTC. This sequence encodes CASSYGLSSYNEQFF.

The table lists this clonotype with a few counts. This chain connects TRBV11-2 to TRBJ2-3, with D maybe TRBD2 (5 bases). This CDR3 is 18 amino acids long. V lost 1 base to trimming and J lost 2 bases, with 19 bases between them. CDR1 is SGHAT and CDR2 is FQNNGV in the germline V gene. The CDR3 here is CASSLVSAGRWPTDTQYF. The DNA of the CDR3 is TGTGCCAGCAGCTTAGTCTCGGCGGGCCGGTGGCCCACAGATACGCAGTATTTT.

CDR3 amino acids: CASSPDRFGTEAFF. The CDR3 DNA follows: TGTGCCAGCAGTCCTGACAGATTCGGCACTGAAGCTTTCTTT. The V gene is TRBV2, the J gene TRBJ1-1; tentatively, D is TRBD1 (5 bases). Trimming pared 5 bases from V and 4 bases from J, leaving 14 bases between. CDR1 is SNHLY, CDR2 FYNNEI, per germline. The CDR3 has 14 amino acids. The complete variable domain, with remaining parts taken from reference TRBV2 and TRBJ1-1, reads EPEVTQTPSHQVTQMGQEVILRCVPISNHLYFYWYRQILGQKVEFLVSFYNNEISEKSEIFDDQFSVERPDGSNFTLKIRSTKLEDSAMYFCASSPDRFGTEAFFGQGTRLTVV.

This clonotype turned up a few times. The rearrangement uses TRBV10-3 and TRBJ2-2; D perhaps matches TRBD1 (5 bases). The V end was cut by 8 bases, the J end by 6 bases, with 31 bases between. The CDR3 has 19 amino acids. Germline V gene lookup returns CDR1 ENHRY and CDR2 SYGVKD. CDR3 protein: CAISEVSAVGPNFPGELFF. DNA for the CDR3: TGTGCCATCTCCGAGGTGTCGGCGGTGGGGCCAAACTTTCCCGGGGAGCTGTTTTTT.

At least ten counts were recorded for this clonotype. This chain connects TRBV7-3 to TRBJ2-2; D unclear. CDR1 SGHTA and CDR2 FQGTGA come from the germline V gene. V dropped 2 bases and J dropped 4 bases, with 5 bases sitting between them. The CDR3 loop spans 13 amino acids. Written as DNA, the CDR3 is TGTGCCAGCAGCTTACGTCGCACCGGGGAGCTGTTTTTT. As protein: CASSLRRTGELFF. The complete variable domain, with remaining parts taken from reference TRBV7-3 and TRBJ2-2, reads GAGVSQTPSNKVTEKGKYVELRCDPISGHTALYWYRQSLGQGPEFLIYFQGTGAADDSGLPNDRFFAVRPEGSVSTLKIQRTERGDSAVYLCASSLRRTGELFFGEGSRLTVL.

The CDR3 DNA follows: TGTGCCAGCAGTGGACGACCGAGCTCCTATAATTCACCCCTCCACTTT. It is translated as CASSGRPSSYNSPLHF. J is TRBJ1-6 and V is TRBV28, with D uncertain. Germline lookup yields CDR1 MDHEN and CDR2 SYDVKM. CDR3 length: 16 amino acids. Between the trimmed V and J ends, which lost 5 bases and 0 bases, there was a span of 11 bases.

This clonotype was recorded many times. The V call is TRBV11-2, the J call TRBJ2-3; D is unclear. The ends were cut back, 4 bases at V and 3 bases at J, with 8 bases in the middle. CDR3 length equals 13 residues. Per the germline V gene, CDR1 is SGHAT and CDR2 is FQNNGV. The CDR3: CASSWYSTDTQYF. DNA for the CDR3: TGTGCCAGCAGCTGGTACTCGACAGATACGCAGTATTTT.

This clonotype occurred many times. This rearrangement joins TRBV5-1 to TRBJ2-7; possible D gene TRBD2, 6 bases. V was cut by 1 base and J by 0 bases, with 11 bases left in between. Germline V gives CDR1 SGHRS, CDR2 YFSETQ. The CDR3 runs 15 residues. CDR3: CASSLLLGSSYEQYF. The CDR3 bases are TGCGCCAGCAGCTTGTTGCTCGGGAGCTCCTACGAGCAGTACTTC.

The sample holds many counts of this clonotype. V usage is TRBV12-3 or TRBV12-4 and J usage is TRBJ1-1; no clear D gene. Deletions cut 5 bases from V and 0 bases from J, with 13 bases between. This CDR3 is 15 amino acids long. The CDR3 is CASSARRAMNTEAFF. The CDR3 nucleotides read TGTGCCAGCAGTGCTCGACGGGCCATGAACACTGAAGCTTTCTTT.

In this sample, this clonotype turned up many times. CDR3 DNA sequence: TGTGCCAGCAGTTTTGCAGGGGCGGTTTTCTTT. Encoded protein: CASSFAGAVFF. The gene calls are TRBV28 and TRBJ1-1, with D tentatively TRBD1 (6 bases). The CDR3 totals 11 residues. In germline, CDR1 is MDHEN, CDR2 SYDVKM. V was clipped by 3 bases and J by 13 bases, with 12 bases between them.

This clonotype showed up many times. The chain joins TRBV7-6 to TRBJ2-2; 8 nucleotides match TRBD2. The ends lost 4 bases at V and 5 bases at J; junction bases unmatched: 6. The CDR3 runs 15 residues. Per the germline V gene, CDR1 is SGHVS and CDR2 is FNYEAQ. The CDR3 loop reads CASSSLAVKTGELFF. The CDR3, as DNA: TGTGCCAGCAGCTCACTAGCGGTTAAGACCGGGGAGCTGTTTTTT.

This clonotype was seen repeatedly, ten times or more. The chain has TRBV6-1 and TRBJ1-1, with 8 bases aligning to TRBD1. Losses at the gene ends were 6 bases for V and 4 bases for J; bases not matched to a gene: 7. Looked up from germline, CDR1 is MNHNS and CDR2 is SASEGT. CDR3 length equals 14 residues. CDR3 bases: TGTGCCAGCAGCCCGGGACAGGAGGTCACTGAAGCTTTCTTT. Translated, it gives CASSPGQEVTEAFF.

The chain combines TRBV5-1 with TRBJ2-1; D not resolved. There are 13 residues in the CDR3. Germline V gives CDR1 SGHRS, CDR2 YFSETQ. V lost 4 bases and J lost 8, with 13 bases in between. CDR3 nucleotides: TGCGCCAGCAGCCCGGATGGTTTGTATGAGCAGTTCTTC. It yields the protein CASSPDGLYEQFF.

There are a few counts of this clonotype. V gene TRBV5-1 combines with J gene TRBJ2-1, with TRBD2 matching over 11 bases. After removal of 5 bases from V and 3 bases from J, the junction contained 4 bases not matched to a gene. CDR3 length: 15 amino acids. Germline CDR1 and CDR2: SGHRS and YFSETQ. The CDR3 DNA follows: TGCGCCAGCAGGTTAACTAGCGGGAGCTACAATGAGCAGTTCTTC. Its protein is CASRLTSGSYNEQFF.

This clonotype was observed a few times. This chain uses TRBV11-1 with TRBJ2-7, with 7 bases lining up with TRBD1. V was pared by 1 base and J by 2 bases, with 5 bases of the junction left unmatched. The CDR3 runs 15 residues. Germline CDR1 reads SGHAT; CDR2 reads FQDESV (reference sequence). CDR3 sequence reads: CASSLGAGQAYEQYF. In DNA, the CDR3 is TGTGCCAGCAGCTTAGGGGCTGGACAGGCCTACGAGCAGTACTTC.

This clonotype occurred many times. CDR3 DNA: TGTGCCAGCAGCTTAGTTGGGACAGGGAGCACTGAAGCTTTCTTT. It codes for CASSLVGTGSTEAFF. The chain couples TRBV7-9 to TRBJ1-1; 9 bases map to TRBD1. The V gene's germline CDR1 is SEHNR and CDR2 FQNEAQ (reference sequence). CDR3 length: 15 residues. The V and J ends lost 1 base and 4 bases, in that order; junction bases with no gene match: 4.

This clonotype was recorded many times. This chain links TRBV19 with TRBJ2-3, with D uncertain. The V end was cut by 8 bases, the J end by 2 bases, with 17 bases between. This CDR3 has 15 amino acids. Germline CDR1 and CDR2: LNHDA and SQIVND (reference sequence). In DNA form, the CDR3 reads TGTGCCAGTTCCTCGGTCAATCCCGCCACAGATACGCAGTATTTT. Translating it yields CASSSVNPATDTQYF.

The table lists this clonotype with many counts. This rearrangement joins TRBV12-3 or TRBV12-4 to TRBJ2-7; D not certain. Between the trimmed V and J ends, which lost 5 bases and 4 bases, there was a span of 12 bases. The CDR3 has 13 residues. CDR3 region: CASSPAPGYEQYF. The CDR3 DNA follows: TGTGCCAGCAGTCCCGCCCCGGGTTACGAGCAGTACTTC.

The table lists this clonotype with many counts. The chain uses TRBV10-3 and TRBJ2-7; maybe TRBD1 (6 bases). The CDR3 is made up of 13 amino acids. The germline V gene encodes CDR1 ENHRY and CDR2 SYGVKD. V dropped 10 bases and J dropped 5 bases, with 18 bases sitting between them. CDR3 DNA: TGTGCCACCCACACAGGGTTATTCAACGAGCAGTACTTC. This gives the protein CATHTGLFNEQYF.

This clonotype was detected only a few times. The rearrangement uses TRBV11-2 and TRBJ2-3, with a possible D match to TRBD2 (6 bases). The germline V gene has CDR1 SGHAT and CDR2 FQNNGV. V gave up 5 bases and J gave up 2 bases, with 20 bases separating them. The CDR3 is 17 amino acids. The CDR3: CASSRPARGPNTDTQYF. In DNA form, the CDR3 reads TGTGCCAGCAGCCGGCCTGCGCGGGGACCCAACACAGATACGCAGTATTTT. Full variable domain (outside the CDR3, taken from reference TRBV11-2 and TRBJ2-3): EAGVAQSPRYKIIEKRQSVAFWCNPISGHATLYWYQQILGQGPKLLIQFQNNGVVDDSQLPKDRFSAERLKGVDSTLKIQPAKLEDSAVYLCASSRPARGPNTDTQYFGPGTRLTVL.

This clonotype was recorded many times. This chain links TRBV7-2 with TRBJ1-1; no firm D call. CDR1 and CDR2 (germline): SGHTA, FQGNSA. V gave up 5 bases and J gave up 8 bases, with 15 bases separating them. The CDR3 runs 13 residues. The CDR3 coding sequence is TGTGCCAGCAGCCCGATTTGGACCGTCGAAGCTTTCTTT. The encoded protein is CASSPIWTVEAFF. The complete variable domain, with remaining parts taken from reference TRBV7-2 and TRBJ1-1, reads GAGVSQSPSNKVTEKGKDVELRCDPISGHTALYWYRQSLGQGLEFLIYFQGNSAPDKSGLPSDRFSAERTGGSVSTLTIQRTQQEDSAVYLCASSPIWTVEAFFGQGTRLTVV.

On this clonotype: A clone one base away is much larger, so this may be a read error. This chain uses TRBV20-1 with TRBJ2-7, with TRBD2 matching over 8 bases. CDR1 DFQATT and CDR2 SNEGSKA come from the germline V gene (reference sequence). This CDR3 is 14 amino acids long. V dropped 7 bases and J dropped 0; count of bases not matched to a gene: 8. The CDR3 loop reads CSVPLAGSSYEQYF. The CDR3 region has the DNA TGCAGTGTCCCCTTAGCGGGGTCCTCCTACGAGCAGTACTTC.

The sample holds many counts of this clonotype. In nucleotides, the CDR3 is TGTGCCAGCAGCTTAGTGAGGGAGTCGCAGTATTTT. This encodes CASSLVRESQYF. The rearrangement links TRBV7-8 to TRBJ2-3; TRBD2 might be the D (5 bases). Germline CDR1 is SGHVS and CDR2 is FQNEAQ. V was trimmed by 1 base and J by 10 bases, leaving 9 bases between them. The CDR3 length is 12 residues.

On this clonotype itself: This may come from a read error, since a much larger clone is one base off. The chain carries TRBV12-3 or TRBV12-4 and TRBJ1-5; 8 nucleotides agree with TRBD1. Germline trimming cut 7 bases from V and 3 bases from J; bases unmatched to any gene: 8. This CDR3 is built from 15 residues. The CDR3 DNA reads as TGTGCCAGCACCCGGACAGGGTGGACCAATCAGCCCCAGCATTTT. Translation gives CASTRTGWTNQPQHF.